This T cell receptor beta chain is from a study of blood T cell repertoires in COVID-19. Study details: Donors in the United States, Italy and Spain gave samples during acute or convalescent COVID-19. PBMCs, B-cell-depleted T cells, or T cells were the source of the cDNA or gDNA that made up the material.

Per the authors' pipeline: From reference gene primer amplification, estimates of nucleated cell counts were derived. Profiling relied on immunoSEQ multiplex PCR, and the TCRdb table lists in-frame clones only, not all of them. D and trimming were read from the DNA, whereas the V and J calls and clone size are those reported in that table. Of roughly 200,000 clones listed, around 84% were seen once; the top ten hold 8% to 11%. Patients at the Seattle site were enrolled during active infection and followed longitudinally. The CDR3 spans 15 residues. V was pared by 2 bases and J by 3 bases, with 14 bases between. Germline-derived CDR1 and CDR2 are SGHAT and FQDESV (reference sequence).

The sequencing input was peripheral blood. This chain connects TRBV11-1 to TRBJ2-7; possibly TRBD2 for D (5 bases). This TCR was sampled from a woman of 80 years or more with COVID-19, enrolled during active disease. The CDR3 region has the DNA TGTGCCAGCAGCTTAAGCGGTGTGGGCAGCTACGAGCAGTACTTC. As protein: CASSLSGVGSYEQYF.